These 19 T cell receptor beta chains originate from one sample sequenced in a study of T cells in Graves' hyperthyroidism and ophthalmopathy. The investigators amplified TCR beta CDR3 regions from RNA transcripts. TCR CDR3 regions were first amplified by RT-PCR with HTBI primers. One entry per CDR3 protein results from TCRdb running MiXCR on the multiplex PCR reads. This table holds over 300,000 distinct CDR3 sequences, about 13% found once. Source material: blood. These receptors originate from a middle-aged woman with Graves' ophthalmopathy.

This clonotype has just a few counts. Just one base apart from a much larger clone, this may be a read error. This chain uses TRBV2 with TRBJ2-7; the D is unclear. The CDR3 is 12 amino acids. The germline gives CDR1 SNHLY, CDR2 FYNNEI. With 4 bases removed from V and 9 bases from J, the gap between germline ends came to 13 bases. This CDR3 is CASSGARRGQYF. The CDR3 nucleotides read TGTGCCAGCAGTGGGGCCCGCCGAGGGCAGTACTTC.

The table lists this clonotype with a few counts. The J gene is TRBJ2-5, the V gene TRBV12-3 or TRBV12-4; 9 nucleotides match TRBD2. After removal of 4 bases from V and 1 base from J, the junction contained 4 bases not matched to a gene. The CDR3 contains 15 residues. CDR3 DNA sequence: TGTGCCAGCAGTTACCAGCGGGGGGTCCAAGAGACCCAGTACTTC. Translating it yields CASSYQRGVQETQYF.

This clonotype was counted ten times or more. V usage is TRBV24-1 and J usage is TRBJ2-3; TRBD2 matches 9 bases. CDR1 and CDR2 from the germline V gene are KGHDR and SFDVKD. The CDR3 has 15 amino acids. V was pared by 9 bases and J by 4 bases, with 10 bases of the junction left unmatched. The CDR3 here is CATQGAGGIPDTQYF. In nucleotides, the CDR3 is TGTGCCACCCAGGGAGCGGGAGGAATCCCAGATACGCAGTATTTT.

This clonotype has only a few counts. This sequence joins TRBV20-1 and TRBJ2-1; 12 bases match TRBD2. The CDR3 consists of 18 residues. From germline, CDR1 is DFQATT and CDR2 SNEGSKA (reference sequence). Trimming removed 5 bases from V and 5 bases from J; junction bases left unmatched: 16. The CDR3 region is CSASPWGRLAGADNEQFF. The CDR3 DNA follows: TGCAGTGCTTCACCTTGGGGCAGACTAGCGGGGGCTGACAATGAGCAGTTCTTC.

This clonotype has at least ten counts. The rearrangement joins TRBV10-1 to TRBJ2-1; the match to TRBD2 covers 7 bases. This CDR3 spans 15 amino acids. With 4 bases clipped from V and 3 bases from J, the junction kept 6 bases outside the gene matches. The germline V gene has CDR1 WNHNN and CDR2 SYGVQD (reference sequence). The CDR3 region has the DNA TGCGCCAGCAGTGGGGCGGGAGAGGGCTACAATGAGCAGTTCTTC. It specifies CASSGAGEGYNEQFF.

This clonotype has at least ten counts. The V and J genes are TRBV2 and TRBJ1-1, with D perhaps TRBD1 (5 bases). Germline CDR1 is SNHLY and CDR2 is FYNNEI. Trimming stripped 2 bases from V and 3 bases from J, with 10 bases between. The CDR3 is 14 amino acids. The CDR3, as DNA: TGTGCCAGCAGTGAACAATGGGGGTACACTGAAGCTTTCTTT. Translation: CASSEQWGYTEAFF. Full variable domain (missing parts from reference TRBV2 and TRBJ1-1): EPEVTQTPSHQVTQMGQEVILRCVPISNHLYFYWYRQILGQKVEFLVSFYNNEISEKSEIFDDQFSVERPDGSNFTLKIRSTKLEDSAMYFCASSEQWGYTEAFFGQGTRLTVV.

This chain uses TRBV10-3 with TRBJ2-1, with D possibly TRBD2 on 6 matching bases. The germline V gene encodes CDR1 ENHRY and CDR2 SYGVKD. Trimming cost V 2 bases and J 7 bases, with 12 bases left between them. The CDR3 consists of 14 residues. The CDR3 loop is CAISESGQGNEQFF. As DNA, the CDR3 is TGTGCCATCAGTGAGAGCGGGCAGGGTAATGAGCAGTTCTTC.

This clonotype has a handful of counts. The rearrangement links TRBV7-2 to TRBJ2-3, with TRBD1 matching 9 bases. Per germline, CDR1 SGHTA and CDR2 FQGNSA. V was pared by 4 bases and J by 4 bases, with 3 bases of the junction left unmatched. The CDR3 runs to 14 residues. The CDR3 protein is CASSSGQGADTQYF. The DNA for the CDR3 is TGTGCCAGCAGCTCGGGACAGGGTGCAGATACGCAGTATTTT.

This clonotype has ten or more counts. The chain couples TRBV6-1 to TRBJ2-3; D is uncertain. The germline gives CDR1 MNHNS, CDR2 SASEGT. The CDR3 has 13 amino acids. V dropped 5 bases and J dropped 10 bases, with 16 bases sitting between them. The CDR3 nucleotides are TGTGCCAGCAGTTACGGCCCGGCAGTTCCGCAGTATTTT. This gives the protein CASSYGPAVPQYF.

This chain joins TRBV6-2 or TRBV6-3 and TRBJ2-2, with D possibly being TRBD1 or TRBD2 (5 bases each). V gave up 7 bases and J gave up 7 bases, with 13 bases separating them. The germline CDR1 and CDR2 sequences are MNHEY and SVGEGT. The length of the CDR3 is 13 residues. The CDR3 nucleotides read TGTGCCAGCAAAAGGGACCTGGGCGGGGAGCTGTTTTTT. This gives the protein CASKRDLGGELFF.

This clonotype has ten or more counts. This chain connects TRBV7-9 to TRBJ2-5; maybe TRBD2 (5 bases). Germline V gene lookup returns CDR1 SEHNR and CDR2 FQNEAQ (reference sequence). There are 18 residues in the CDR3. V was pared by 1 base and J by 0 bases, with 18 bases between. The CDR3 sequence is CASSLVRLVEVYQETQYF. The CDR3 nucleotides are TGTGCCAGCAGCTTAGTGCGTTTGGTGGAGGTGTACCAAGAGACCCAGTACTTC.

The V call is TRBV20-1, the J call TRBJ2-3; tentative D call: TRBD2 (6 bases). Germline V gives CDR1 DFQATT, CDR2 SNEGSKA (reference sequence). Trimming shortened V by 6 bases and J by 3 bases, and 19 bases separated the two germline ends. The CDR3 is made up of 15 amino acids. The CDR3 sequence: CSAPSGEVVTDTQYF. The CDR3 region has the DNA TGCAGTGCCCCCTCGGGGGAAGTTGTAACAGATACGCAGTATTTT.

This chain uses TRBV5-1 with TRBJ1-2, with TRBD1 matching 7 bases. CDR3 length equals 15 residues. Germline V gives CDR1 SGHRS, CDR2 YFSETQ. The V gene end was trimmed by 3 bases and the J gene end by 7 bases; junction bases not matched to a gene: 12. DNA of the CDR3: TGCGCCAGCAGCTCGGGCGACAGGGAATTCGGTGGCTACACCTTC. Its protein is CASSSGDREFGGYTF.

Points on this clonotype: One base away lies a much larger clone, so this may be a sequencing read error. The chain combines TRBV20-1 with TRBJ2-1, with D possibly TRBD2 on 5 matching bases. Germline V lookup: CDR1 DFQATT, CDR2 SNEGSKA (reference sequence). The CDR3 has 12 amino acids. Trimming took 7 bases from V and 6 from J, leaving 13 bases between them. Written as DNA, the CDR3 is TGCAGTGTGAGGACTCGCGCCAATGAGCAGTTCTTC. Translating gives CSVRTRANEQFF.

The V gene is TRBV20-1, the J gene TRBJ2-3; no firm D call. The CDR3 is 15 amino acids. The ends were cut back, 0 bases at V and 0 bases at J, with 10 bases in the middle. Germline V gene sequence: CDR1 DFQATT, CDR2 SNEGSKA (reference sequence). The CDR3 bases are TGCAGTGCTAGAGATCTGGGAAAAAGCACAGATACGCAGTATTTT. Its protein is CSARDLGKSTDTQYF.

As for this clonotype: This may be a read error, as it is one base from a much larger clone. The J gene is TRBJ1-2, the V gene TRBV15, with 8 nucleotides matching TRBD1. The CDR3 has 13 amino acids. Per germline, CDR1 LNHNV and CDR2 YYDKDF (reference sequence). CDR3 region: CATSSDRGFGYAF. As DNA, the CDR3 is TGTGCCACCAGCAGTGACAGGGGATTTGGCTACGCCTTC.

This clonotype has a count of ten or more. The CDR3 DNA follows: TGTGCCAGCAGCTTAGTTTGGGGTGGTGGCACTGAAGCTTTCTTT. This translates into CASSLVWGGGTEAFF. This sequence joins TRBV11-2 and TRBJ1-1; D is undetermined. The V gene lost 1 base and the J gene lost 4 bases, with 13 bases spanning the gap. This CDR3 region has 15 residues. Germline assignment: CDR1 SGHAT and CDR2 FQNNGV.

This clonotype was seen ten or more times. The chain links TRBV5-5 to TRBJ1-5, with D unclear. Looked up from germline, CDR1 is SGHKS and CDR2 is YYEKEE (reference sequence). The CDR3 is made up of 18 amino acids. V lost 4 bases, J lost 2 bases, and 22 bases lay in between. This CDR3 is CASSQDGEGYQRNQPQHF. The CDR3, as DNA: TGTGCCAGCAGCCAGGACGGGGAAGGGTACCAACGCAATCAGCCCCAGCATTTT.

This clonotype was detected many times. The chain recombines TRBV11-2 with TRBJ1-6; no reliable D call. The CDR3 spans 15 residues. Trimming pared 1 base from V and 7 bases from J, leaving 11 bases between. Germline loops: CDR1 SGHAT, CDR2 FQNNGV. CDR3 in DNA: TGTGCCAGCAGCTTAGGTTATGCTCGGAATTCACCCCTCCACTTT. It yields the protein CASSLGYARNSPLHF.